One sample yielded the 16 T cell receptor beta chains listed below, sequenced in a study of T-cell memory formation after mild COVID-19 (dated by TCRdb to the early 2020s). Libraries came from 5' RACE. Instrument used: Illumina NovaSeq 6000. The public reads were reprocessed in TCRdb via fastp at Q25 and MiXCR, keeping in-frame beta chains. Entries that share a CDR3 protein sequence are merged under the most common genes and DNA. Present in this sample are about 180,000 distinct CDR3 sequences, around 16% of which were seen just once. The ten largest clones add up to around 1.9% of the sample. Sequencing input: PBMCs or a T cell subset sorted from them (not recorded which). These TCRs come from an adult woman who had mild COVID-19 (a few samples of this study predate the infection). The sample titles of this study are shuffled in the database, so cell type and time point are left out; the donor was told from shared clones.

This clonotype was recorded a few times. V and J are TRBV6-2 or TRBV6-3 and TRBJ2-3; D might be TRBD1 (5 bases). Deletions cut 6 bases from V and 1 base from J, with 14 bases between. Germline V gene sequence: CDR1 MNHEY, CDR2 SVGEGT. This CDR3 has 15 amino acids. DNA for the CDR3: TGTGCCAGCAGAAGGGGCGGTATCCGCACAGATACGCAGTATTTT. Its protein is CASRRGGIRTDTQYF.

The J gene is TRBJ2-7, the V gene TRBV7-2; 9 nucleotides match TRBD2. V shed 5 bases and J 1 base; nucleotides not matched to a gene: 15. This CDR3 region has 18 residues. Germline assignment: CDR1 SGHTA and CDR2 FQGNSA. This CDR3 is CASSSRPAGGLGSYEQYF. The CDR3 DNA reads TGTGCCAGCAGCAGTCGACCGGCGGGAGGGCTCGGTTCCTACGAGCAGTACTTC.

This clonotype was detected ten times or more. The chain recombines TRBV12-3 or TRBV12-4 with TRBJ2-1, with 9 bases identical to TRBD2. There are 14 residues in the CDR3. V shed 1 base and J 8 bases; nucleotides not matched to a gene: 3. The CDR3 coding sequence is TGTGCCAGCAGTTTAGTAGCGGGAGTACATGAGCAGTTCTTC. Its translation: CASSLVAGVHEQFF.

The V call is TRBV20-1, the J call TRBJ2-3, with D perhaps matching TRBD2 (6 bases). Germline assignment: CDR1 DFQATT and CDR2 SNEGSKA (reference sequence). The CDR3 covers 15 residues. With 3 bases removed from V and 0 bases from J, the gap between germline ends came to 13 bases. This chain's CDR3 is CSASPVRGSTDTQYF. CDR3 DNA: TGCAGTGCTAGTCCGGTACGGGGGAGCACAGATACGCAGTATTTT.

This clonotype has just a few counts. The gene calls are TRBV24-1 and TRBJ2-2; possibly TRBD2 for D (5 bases). The germline V and J ends were trimmed by 9 bases and 1 base, with 8 bases remaining between them. CDR1 KGHDR and CDR2 SFDVKD come from the germline V gene. The CDR3 is 13 amino acids. CDR3 sequence: CATRDRNTGELFF. The CDR3 DNA reads TGTGCCACCCGGGATCGGAACACCGGGGAGCTGTTTTTT.

This CDR3 is CASSFRVNTEAFF. The CDR3 DNA sequence: TGTGCCAGCAGCTTTAGGGTGAACACTGAAGCTTTCTTT. The V and J genes are TRBV7-3 and TRBJ1-1; D unclear. This CDR3 spans 13 amino acids. CDR1 and CDR2 (germline): SGHTA, FQGTGA. V was cut by 3 bases and J by 0 bases, with 5 bases left in between.

The chain carries TRBV2 and TRBJ1-5, with D unresolved. With 2 bases removed from V and 4 bases from J, the gap between germline ends came to 9 bases. The CDR3 is 14 amino acids. CDR1 and CDR2 from the germline V gene are SNHLY and FYNNEI. CDR3: CASSESTGNQPQHF. The CDR3 bases are TGTGCCAGCAGTGAAAGTACGGGTAATCAGCCCCAGCATTTT.

The chain couples TRBV10-3 to TRBJ2-5, with D uncertain. V was trimmed by 0 bases and J by 6 bases, leaving 11 bases between them. Germline V gene data show CDR1 as ENHRY and CDR2 as SYGVKD. The CDR3 loop spans 14 amino acids. The CDR3 protein is CAISESEKVKTQYF. The CDR3 coding sequence is TGTGCCATCAGTGAGTCGGAAAAAGTTAAGACCCAGTACTTC.

J is TRBJ2-3 and V is TRBV10-3, with TRBD2 identical over 9 bases. V shed 3 bases, J shed 6 bases, and the junction held 7 bases outside the gene matches. This CDR3 spans 15 amino acids. The germline CDR1 and CDR2 sequences are ENHRY and SYGVKD. The chain's CDR3 is CAISDLSGSGDTQYF. The CDR3, as DNA: TGTGCCATCAGTGACCTTAGCGGGAGTGGGGATACGCAGTATTTT.

This clonotype showed up just a few times. CDR3 sequence: CASNSSGGNEQFF. DNA of the CDR3: TGTGCCAGCAATTCTAGCGGGGGTAATGAGCAGTTCTTC. V usage is TRBV2 and J usage is TRBJ2-1; TRBD2 matches at 10 bases. CDR3 length: 13 amino acids. Germline CDR1 and CDR2: SNHLY and FYNNEI. Trimming removed 7 bases from V and 7 bases from J; junction bases left unmatched: 4. Looking up the rest from reference TRBV2 and TRBJ2-1 gives the full variable domain: EPEVTQTPSHQVTQMGQEVILRCVPISNHLYFYWYRQILGQKVEFLVSFYNNEISEKSEIFDDQFSVERPDGSNFTLKIRSTKLEDSAMYFCASNSSGGNEQFFGPGTRLTVL.

The J gene is TRBJ2-7, the V gene TRBV5-6, with D possibly matching TRBD2 (6 bases). CDR1 SGHDT and CDR2 YYEEEE come from the germline V gene. Trimming removed 2 bases at V and 4 bases at J, with 16 bases between. The CDR3 totals 15 residues. CDR3 DNA: TGTGCCAGCAGCTTTGGGGCGGGAAACTTATACGAGCAGTACTTC. Amino acids: CASSFGAGNLYEQYF.

The rearrangement joins TRBV30 to TRBJ2-2; D possibly corresponds to TRBD1 (5 bases). CDR3 length equals 13 residues. The germline V gene has CDR1 GTSNPN and CDR2 SVGIG (reference sequence). V was shortened by 2 bases and J by 1 base, with 5 bases between the two germline ends. Here the CDR3 reads CAWSTGNTGELFF. CDR3 nucleotides: TGTGCCTGGAGTACAGGGAACACCGGGGAGCTGTTTTTT.

The chain has TRBV20-1 and TRBJ1-1, with TRBD1 matching 9 bases. Looked up from germline, CDR1 is DFQATT and CDR2 is SNEGSKA (reference sequence). Trimming cost V 3 bases and J 5 bases; bases outside gene matches: 7. The CDR3 length is 14 residues. CDR3 DNA: TGCAGTGCTAGCCCCGGGACAGGGAATACTGAAGCTTTCTTT. The encoded protein is CSASPGTGNTEAFF.

The chain combines TRBV18 with TRBJ2-3; TRBD1 matches at 7 bases. CDR3 length: 16 residues. Germline trimming cut 6 bases from V and 2 bases from J; bases unmatched to any gene: 11. Germline V gene lookup returns CDR1 KGHSH and CDR2 LQKENI. The CDR3 DNA follows: TGTGCCAGCTCTAGGGGACAGAGCACCCCCACAGATACGCAGTATTTT. Translated: CASSRGQSTPTDTQYF.

This clonotype has just a few counts. V is TRBV12-3 or TRBV12-4 and J is TRBJ1-2; D is ambiguous. This CDR3 has 14 amino acids. V lost 3 bases and J lost 4, with 12 bases in between. The CDR3 coding sequence is TGTGCCAGCAGTTTCGGGATACGTGGCTATGGCTACACCTTC. It encodes CASSFGIRGYGYTF.

This chain links TRBV7-8 with TRBJ2-5; 9 nucleotides match TRBD1. V shed 5 bases, J shed 5 bases, and the junction held 9 bases outside the gene matches. The CDR3 covers 15 residues. The germline V gene has CDR1 SGHVS and CDR2 FQNEAQ. The chain's CDR3 is CASSSNAGTGETQYF. The CDR3 DNA follows: TGTGCCAGCAGCAGCAATGCCGGGACAGGGGAGACCCAGTACTTC.